The TCR beta chain described here comes from a study of preoperative IRX-2 immunotherapy in early breast cancer. V was shortened by 5 bases and J by 0 bases, with 19 bases between the two germline ends. The CDR3 sequence is 17 residues long. Per germline, CDR1 SGHNT and CDR2 YENEEA. Treatment noted: preoperative locoregional IRX-2 cytokine immunotherapy. Samples came from a phase Ib trial of preoperative locoregional IRX-2 cytokine immunotherapy. Method: immunoSEQ multiplex PCR; TCRdb's copy keeps in-frame clones and lacks some. The sample includes approximately 25,000 clones, roughly 75% of them seen just once.

The starting material was lymph node tissue, obtained after IRX-2 immunotherapy. The TCR was taken from a human donor with breast cancer. V and J are TRBV11-3 and TRBJ2-5; D is possibly TRBD1 (6 bases). CDR3 protein: CASSPDRPSAHQETQYF. CDR3 nucleotides: TGTGCCAGCAGCCCCGACAGGCCCTCAGCCCACCAAGAGACCCAGTACTTC.